One and the same sample provided the 30 T cell receptor beta chains below, sequenced in a study of vaccination and CD4 T cells after COVID-19 (dated by TCRdb to the early 2020s). The protocol used for the library was PCR. TCRdb shows the sequencer as Illumina iSeq 100. At the Johns Hopkins FTIC core, DNA from the cultured CD4+ T cells underwent TCR sequencing with the Oncomine TCR Beta short-read assay. TCRdb handled the public reads itself, with Q25 trimming in fastp and clone calling in MiXCR, and kept productive beta chains. When rows share a CDR3 protein, they turn into one entry using the most common DNA and genes. The sample contains 3,500 to 5,000 distinct CDR3 sequences, around a fifth of them found a single time. The ten biggest clones cover around 15% of the sample. According to the study, the label for this sample's treatment or condition signals: roughly 11-day PBMC culture with coronavirus spike peptide pools or control peptides (ViraFEST assay).

These receptors' targets are unknown. Material for sequencing was CD4+ T cells from blood, cultured in vitro. All receptors derive from a human donor who had recovered from COVID-19.

This clonotype was observed a few times. The J gene is TRBJ1-3, the V gene TRBV6-1; D remains ambiguous. Trimming shortened V by 1 base and J by 0 bases, and 7 bases separated the two germline ends. Germline V lookup: CDR1 MNHNS, CDR2 SASEGT. CDR3 length equals 15 residues. CDR3: CASSEGGASGNTIYF. The DNA for the CDR3 is TGTGCCAGCAGTGAAGGGGGAGCCTCTGGAAACACCATATATTTT.

The chain couples TRBV19 to TRBJ1-1; no firm D call. The V end was cut by 4 bases, the J end by 5 bases, with 5 bases between. Germline values: CDR1 LNHDA, CDR2 SQIVND (reference sequence). The CDR3 runs to 11 residues. The CDR3 DNA is TGTGCCAGTAGTACGAGGACTGAAGCTTTCTTT. This gives the protein CASSTRTEAFF.

By its share, this clonotype is medium-sized. The rearrangement uses TRBV27 and TRBJ1-2; 7 positions agree with TRBD1. V shed 5 bases, J shed 2 bases, and the junction held 5 bases outside the gene matches. The CDR3 runs 14 residues. Germline V gives CDR1 MNHEY, CDR2 SMNVEV (reference sequence). CDR3 in DNA: TGTGCCAGCAGTCTACAGGGGACGAACTATGGCTACACCTTC. Protein sequence: CASSLQGTNYGYTF.

This clonotype turned up a few times. The rearrangement uses TRBV5-4 and TRBJ1-2; no firm D call. The CDR3 spans 14 residues. From germline, CDR1 is SGHNT and CDR2 YYREEE (reference sequence). Between the trimmed V and J ends, which lost 2 bases and 6 bases, there was a span of 14 bases. The DNA of the CDR3 is TGTGCCAGCAGCTTCACCCTCTCCGGGCATGGCTACACCTTC. This translates into CASSFTLSGHGYTF.

This clonotype is medium-sized (0.01 to 0.1%) in the sample. The chain couples TRBV25-1 to TRBJ1-3, with a weak D call TRBD1 (6 bases). With 2 bases removed from V and 3 bases from J, the gap between germline ends came to 20 bases. The CDR3 extends over 18 amino acids. Germline V gene lookup returns CDR1 MGHDK and CDR2 SYGVNS. The CDR3 nucleotides are TGTGCCAGCAGTGAAGTATCATCCGGCGCCAGGGGTGGAAACACCATATATTTT. Its protein product is CASSEVSSGARGGNTIYF.

This clonotype counts as medium-sized. This rearrangement joins TRBV19 to TRBJ1-1; D call uncertain. The CDR3 runs to 12 residues. V was trimmed by 6 bases and J by 2 bases, leaving 7 bases between them. Germline V gives CDR1 LNHDA, CDR2 SQIVND (reference sequence). The CDR3 is CASRYANTEAFF. The CDR3 nucleotides are TGTGCCAGTAGGTATGCAAACACTGAAGCTTTCTTT.

This clonotype has a handful of counts. The genes are TRBV19 and TRBJ1-1; TRBD1 is a possible D gene (5 bases). This CDR3 is 15 amino acids long. Trimming removed 5 bases from V and 4 bases from J, with 17 bases in between. Germline-derived CDR1 and CDR2 are LNHDA and SQIVND (reference sequence). The CDR3 here is CASSSDIGGGTEAFF. The CDR3 nucleotides are TGTGCCAGTAGTTCAGATATTGGGGGTGGCACTGAAGCTTTCTTT.

The CDR3 bases are TGTGCCAGCACCGGGGGGAGCGGGGTAGGCGATGAGCAGTTCTTC. Protein sequence: CASTGGSGVGDEQFF. The gene calls are TRBV6-1 and TRBJ2-1; 7 bases are shared with TRBD2. Looked up from germline, CDR1 is MNHNS and CDR2 is SASEGT. The CDR3 spans 15 residues. V gave up 7 bases and J gave up 8 bases; unmatched junction bases: 14.

The V gene is TRBV5-4, the J gene TRBJ2-7; D is perhaps TRBD2 (6 bases). The CDR3 runs 13 residues. Germline assignment: CDR1 SGHNT and CDR2 YYREEE (reference sequence). V was trimmed by 6 bases and J by 6 bases, leaving 16 bases between them. This CDR3 reads CASTLPGGAEQYF. The CDR3 coding sequence is TGTGCCAGCACCTTACCAGGAGGGGCCGAGCAGTACTTC.

The V and J genes are TRBV11-2 and TRBJ2-1; D uncertain. There are 12 residues in the CDR3. The V gene's germline CDR1 is SGHAT and CDR2 FQNNGV. The V end lost 0 bases, the J end lost 9 bases, and 6 bases lay between the germline ends. The CDR3 nucleotides read TGTGCCAGCAGCTTAGATTTCGGTGAGCAGTTCTTC. Translated, it gives CASSLDFGEQFF.

In this sample, this clonotype turned up a few times. This rearrangement joins TRBV7-8 to TRBJ1-2; 7 bases map to TRBD1. The V gene's germline CDR1 is SGHVS and CDR2 FQNEAQ. CDR3 size: 14 residues. Trimming took 5 bases from V and 3 from J; bases not matched to a gene: 6. CDR3 DNA: TGTGCCAGCAGCGCGGACAGGCTCGACTATGGCTACACCTTC. The encoded protein is CASSADRLDYGYTF.

This clonotype was seen only a few times. This rearrangement joins TRBV20-1 to TRBJ2-3; the match to TRBD2 covers 8 bases. With 2 bases clipped from V and 2 bases from J, the junction kept 6 bases outside the gene matches. There are 15 residues in the CDR3. CDR1 and CDR2 from the germline V gene are DFQATT and SNEGSKA (reference sequence). The CDR3 protein is CSARPSGGPTDTQYF. The DNA of the CDR3 is TGCAGTGCTAGACCGAGCGGGGGACCCACAGATACGCAGTATTTT.

The chain couples TRBV6-5 to TRBJ1-2; TRBD1 might be the D (5 bases). Germline V gives CDR1 MNHEY, CDR2 SVGAGI. The CDR3 is 14 residues long. Trimming took 0 bases from V and 7 from J, leaving 12 bases between them. The CDR3 protein is CASSYSPTDPGYTF. CDR3 coding DNA: TGTGCCAGCAGTTACTCACCGACAGATCCTGGCTACACCTTC.

This clonotype is medium-sized in the sample. The chain employs TRBV6-1 and TRBJ2-7; D not resolved. The CDR3 is 14 residues long. Per the germline V gene, CDR1 is MNHNS and CDR2 is SASEGT. Between the trimmed V and J ends, which lost 5 bases and 3 bases, there was a span of 14 bases. The CDR3 protein is CASSPPGLDYEQYF. The CDR3 DNA sequence: TGTGCCAGCAGTCCCCCGGGTCTGGACTACGAGCAGTACTTC.

The chain combines TRBV19 with TRBJ2-2, with TRBD2 matching over 9 bases. J lost 5 bases, V lost 6 bases, and 7 bases had no gene match. This CDR3 has 15 amino acids. The germline gives CDR1 LNHDA, CDR2 SQIVND (reference sequence). The DNA of the CDR3 is TGTGCCAGTAGCTTGGGACTAGCATCGACCGGGGAGCTGTTTTTT. Its protein product is CASSLGLASTGELFF.

By its share, this clonotype is medium-sized. V is TRBV20-1 and J is TRBJ2-4, with a tentative D call TRBD1 (5 bases). This CDR3 is 13 amino acids long. Germline CDR1 is DFQATT and CDR2 is SNEGSKA (reference sequence). In DNA, the CDR3 is TGCGGGGCCCTTAGGGAATCTAAAAACATTCAGTACTTC. As protein: CGALRESKNIQYF.

The chain uses TRBV14 and TRBJ1-2; possible D gene TRBD1, 6 bases. The germline gives CDR1 SGHDN, CDR2 FVKESK. The CDR3 is 16 residues long. V was trimmed by 4 bases and J by 0 bases, leaving 15 bases between them. The CDR3: CASSLWGTPTNYGYTF. The CDR3 DNA reads as TGTGCCAGCAGCCTTTGGGGGACACCAACTAACTATGGCTACACCTTC.

This clonotype came up a few times. J is TRBJ2-7 and V is TRBV4-2, with 9 bases identical to TRBD2. The CDR3 totals 22 residues. Germline V gene lookup returns CDR1 LGHNA and CDR2 YNFKEQ. With V trimmed by 0 bases and J by 2 bases, 23 bases remained unmatched. The CDR3 sequence: CASSQEALWQVAGDSVAYEQYF. The CDR3 coding sequence is TGTGCCAGCAGCCAAGAGGCCCTCTGGCAGGTAGCGGGGGACTCGGTCGCCTACGAGCAGTACTTC.

This clonotype has only a few counts. The chain couples TRBV12-3 or TRBV12-4 to TRBJ1-2, with a possible D match to TRBD1 (6 bases). This CDR3 is built from 15 residues. Trimming removed 6 bases from V and 2 bases from J, with 16 bases in between. Written as DNA, the CDR3 is TGTGCCAGCAGCAGACTCCTCCAGGGGAACTATGGCTACACCTTC. This translates into CASSRLLQGNYGYTF.

This clonotype counts as large. The chain combines TRBV30 with TRBJ2-1; D unresolved. This CDR3 has 12 amino acids. V lost 5 bases and J lost 5, with 10 bases in between. Germline V gene lookup returns CDR1 GTSNPN and CDR2 SVGIG (reference sequence). CDR3 sequence: CAWAPGHNEQFF. CDR3 nucleotides: TGTGCCTGGGCACCGGGCCACAATGAGCAGTTCTTC.

By sample share, this clonotype is medium-sized. V gene TRBV7-6 combines with J gene TRBJ1-5; D may be TRBD1 (5 bases). Germline CDR1 and CDR2: SGHVS and FNYEAQ. The CDR3 covers 13 residues. The V and J ends lost 8 bases and 3 bases respectively, with 11 bases between them. The CDR3 nucleotides are TGTGCCAGCCAGGGAGGGTCCAATCAGCCCCAGCATTTT. Translation gives CASQGGSNQPQHF.

This rearrangement joins TRBV7-9 to TRBJ2-5; possible D gene TRBD2, 6 bases. The V end was cut by 3 bases, the J end by 3 bases, with 17 bases between. Germline lookup yields CDR1 SEHNR and CDR2 FQNEAQ (reference sequence). The CDR3 covers 16 residues. The CDR3 DNA reads TGTGCCAGCAGCTTTGGAGATGGGGGGATGAAAGAGACCCAGTACTTC. Amino acids: CASSFGDGGMKETQYF.

This clonotype was seen more than once but under ten times. The gene calls are TRBV12-5 and TRBJ1-5, with no clear D. Germline V lookup: CDR1 LGHNT, CDR2 FRNRAP. V was clipped by 4 bases and J by 2 bases, with 12 bases between them. There are 15 residues in the CDR3. CDR3 in DNA: TGTGCTAGTGGTTCGACAAGGCTGGGCAATCAGCCCCAGCATTTT. It yields the protein CASGSTRLGNQPQHF.

V is TRBV7-8 and J is TRBJ1-1; D is perhaps TRBD1 (5 bases). The germline gives CDR1 SGHVS, CDR2 FQNEAQ. V lost 1 base and J lost 11, with 14 bases in between. CDR3 length equals 13 residues. Here the CDR3 DNA reads TGTGCCAGCAGCTTAGTGGAGGGGAGACAGGCTTTCTTT. It is translated as CASSLVEGRQAFF.

The CDR3 sequence: CAWSDEGYSPLHF. CDR3 nucleotides: TGTGCCTGGAGTGATGAGGGGTATTCACCCCTCCACTTT. The chain employs TRBV30 and TRBJ1-6; D is possibly TRBD1 (5 bases). Germline lookup yields CDR1 GTSNPN and CDR2 SVGIG (reference sequence). Trimming shortened V by 1 base and J by 8 bases, and 9 bases separated the two germline ends. CDR3 length: 13 residues.

This clonotype was picked up a small number of times. V and J are TRBV5-1 and TRBJ2-2; weak D call: TRBD2 (6 bases). Trimming left V 2 bases short and J 0 bases short, with 11 bases between. The V gene's germline CDR1 is SGHRS and CDR2 YFSETQ. The CDR3 is 16 amino acids. CDR3 sequence: CASSFSGTANTGELFF. The CDR3 DNA reads as TGCGCCAGCAGCTTTTCCGGGACTGCGAACACCGGGGAGCTGTTTTTT. Full variable domain (outside the CDR3, taken from reference TRBV5-1 and TRBJ2-2): KAGVTQTPRYLIKTRGQQVTLSCSPISGHRSVSWYQQTPGQGLQFLFEYFSETQRNKGNFPGRFSGRQFSNSRSEMNVSTLELGDSALYLCASSFSGTANTGELFFGEGSRLTVL.

This clonotype is medium-sized in the sample. This chain links TRBV20-1 with TRBJ1-2, with D tentatively TRBD1 (5 bases). Trimming shortened V by 5 bases and J by 8 bases, and 27 bases separated the two germline ends. From germline, CDR1 is DFQATT and CDR2 SNEGSKA (reference sequence). The CDR3 consists of 16 residues. CDR3 sequence (DNA): TGCAGTGCTTCTTATTCCGCTTTGCGGACAATTGGGGGCTACACCTTC. It translates to CSASYSALRTIGGYTF.

By sample share, this clonotype is medium-sized. This CDR3 reads CAISESSRTVKNIQYF. In DNA form, the CDR3 reads TGTGCCATCAGTGAGTCCTCTCGGACAGTAAAAAACATTCAGTACTTC. V is TRBV10-3 and J is TRBJ2-4; TRBD1 is a possible D gene (6 bases). Germline CDR1 and CDR2: ENHRY and SYGVKD. V was pared by 0 bases and J by 4 bases, with 13 bases between. This CDR3 has 16 residues.

This clonotype was counted only a few times. This chain joins TRBV2 and TRBJ2-1; D may be TRBD1 or TRBD2 (6 bases each). This CDR3 is built from 15 residues. Germline CDR1 SNHLY, CDR2 FYNNEI. Deletions cut 8 bases from V and 3 bases from J, with 17 bases between. The DNA of the CDR3 is TGTGCCAGCGGGATCGGGGGCTCCTTCTACAATGAGCAGTTCTTC. Translated: CASGIGGSFYNEQFF.

By share of the sample, this clonotype is large. The chain uses TRBV19 and TRBJ1-5; D call uncertain. The germline V gene encodes CDR1 LNHDA and CDR2 SQIVND (reference sequence). The V and J ends lost 2 bases and 2 bases respectively, with 10 bases between them. This CDR3 has 15 amino acids. CDR3 coding DNA: TGTGCCAGTAGTATAATGGAGGGAGGCAATCAGCCCCAGCATTTT. Its translation is CASSIMEGGNQPQHF.